Each of the 2 T cell receptor beta chains below was sequenced from the same sample in a study of T cell repertoires in cytomegalovirus infection. TCRdb re-derived calls from the reads in MiXCR, one entry per CDR3 protein. The sample contains approximately 140,000 distinct CDR3 sequences, about 24% of which appear only once. Their cognate antigens are unknown. The specimen was PBMCs, sequenced either directly or after in vitro stimulation (not recorded which). All receptors come from a human donor in good health (CMV status not recorded). Some clones in this sample may be carry-over from other donors' samples.

J is TRBJ1-1 and V is TRBV5-4; 9 nucleotides line up with TRBD1. CDR3 length: 16 amino acids. In germline, CDR1 is SGHNT, CDR2 YYREEE (reference sequence). J was trimmed by 0 bases and V by 4 bases; bases with no gene match: 7. CDR3 region: CASSMGQGRMNTEAFF. CDR3 in DNA: TGTGCCAGCAGCATGGGACAGGGAAGGATGAACACTGAAGCTTTCTTT.

The chain is built from TRBV27 and TRBJ2-6; the D is unclear. CDR1 MNHEY and CDR2 SMNVEV come from the germline V gene (reference sequence). This CDR3 contains 15 residues. V lost 6 bases and J 2 bases, leaving 11 bases between the germline ends. The CDR3 DNA follows: TGTGCCAGCAGCGAAAGAGTTGCTGGGGCCAACGTCCTGACTTTC. It specifies CASSERVAGANVLTF.